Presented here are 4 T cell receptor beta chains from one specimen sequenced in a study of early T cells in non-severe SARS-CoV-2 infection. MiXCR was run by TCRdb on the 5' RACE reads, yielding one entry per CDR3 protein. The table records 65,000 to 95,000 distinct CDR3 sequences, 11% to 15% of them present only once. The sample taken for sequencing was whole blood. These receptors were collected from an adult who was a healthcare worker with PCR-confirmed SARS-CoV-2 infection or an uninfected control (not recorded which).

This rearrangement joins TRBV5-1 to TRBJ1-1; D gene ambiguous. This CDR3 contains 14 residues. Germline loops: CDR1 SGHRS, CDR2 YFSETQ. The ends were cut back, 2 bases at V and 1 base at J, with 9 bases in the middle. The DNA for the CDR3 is TGCGCCAGCAGCTTAGGTTCGGGGAACACTGAAGCTTTCTTT. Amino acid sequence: CASSLGSGNTEAFF.

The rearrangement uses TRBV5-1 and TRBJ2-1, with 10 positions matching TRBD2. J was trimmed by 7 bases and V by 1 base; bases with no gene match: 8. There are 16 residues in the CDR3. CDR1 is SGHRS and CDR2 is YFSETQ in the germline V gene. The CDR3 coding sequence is TGCGCCAGCAGCTTGCCCCCGGGGACTAGCGCTAATGAGCAGTTCTTC. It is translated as CASSLPPGTSANEQFF. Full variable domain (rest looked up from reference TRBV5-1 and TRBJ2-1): KAGVTQTPRYLIKTRGQQVTLSCSPISGHRSVSWYQQTPGQGLQFLFEYFSETQRNKGNFPGRFSGRQFSNSRSEMNVSTLELGDSALYLCASSLPPGTSANEQFFGPGTRLTVL.

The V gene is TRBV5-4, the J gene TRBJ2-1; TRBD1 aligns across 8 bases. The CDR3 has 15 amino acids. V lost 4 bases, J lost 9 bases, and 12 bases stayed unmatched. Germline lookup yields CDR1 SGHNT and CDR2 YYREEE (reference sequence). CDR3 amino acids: CASSLNPWTGTEQFF. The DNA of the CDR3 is TGTGCCAGCAGCCTAAACCCCTGGACAGGGACTGAGCAGTTCTTC. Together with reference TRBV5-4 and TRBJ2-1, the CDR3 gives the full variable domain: ETGVTQSPTHLIKTRGQQVTLRCSSQSGHNTVSWYQQALGQGPQFIFQYYREEENGRGNFPPRFSGLQFPNYSSELNVNALELDDSALYLCASSLNPWTGTEQFFGPGTRLTVL.

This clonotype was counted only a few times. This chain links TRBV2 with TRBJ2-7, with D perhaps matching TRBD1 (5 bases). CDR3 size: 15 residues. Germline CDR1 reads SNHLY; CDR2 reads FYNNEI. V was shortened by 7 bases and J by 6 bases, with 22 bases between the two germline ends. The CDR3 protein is CASTVPSGIGFEQYF. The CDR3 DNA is TGTGCCAGCACGGTCCCCTCAGGGATCGGGTTCGAGCAGTACTTC.